The 25 T cell receptor beta chains reported below all come from one sample, sequenced in a study of tumor-infiltrating lymphocytes in primary liver carcinoma. It was from 20-30 mg of unsorted bulk tissue that RNA and DNA were co-extracted. Synthesis of TCR beta cDNA was carried out from around 540 ng total RNA with a constant-region primer. Generation of the TCR beta libraries relied on three nested multiplex PCR rounds using slightly modified ARM-PCR. The two initial PCR rounds, ten to eleven cycles each, used TRBV1-TRBV30 forward and C-beta reverse primers. TCRdb fed the multiplex PCR reads into MiXCR, producing one record per CDR3 protein. The data contain around 100,000 distinct CDR3 sequences, about three quarters of them singletons. Sequencing was carried out using liver tumor tissue from sampling region 5. As for subset: tumor region T5, tumor centre. The receptors stem from an older woman with primary liver carcinoma and hepatitis B virus infection.

Worth noting for this clonotype: Possible read error: a much larger clone is one base away. The chain employs TRBV12-3 or TRBV12-4 and TRBJ1-1; 7 bases map to TRBD1. The CDR3 length is 15 residues. CDR3 residues: CASNLGDRANTEAFF. CDR3 in DNA: TGTGCCAGCAATTTAGGTGACAGGGCAAACACTGAAGCTTTCTTT.

This clonotype was counted at least ten times. The V call is TRBV5-5, the J call TRBJ1-1; perhaps TRBD1 as D (5 bases). Trimming left V 2 bases short and J 1 base short, with 18 bases between. Germline-derived CDR1 and CDR2 are SGHKS and YYEKEE (reference sequence). This CDR3 is built from 17 residues. The DNA for the CDR3 is TGTGCCAGCAGCTTAGATTTGGGTCGACAGAAGAACACTGAAGCTTTCTTT. The encoded protein is CASSLDLGRQKNTEAFF. Full variable domain (remainder filled in from reference TRBV5-5 and TRBJ1-1): DAGVTQSPTHLIKTRGQQVTLRCSPISGHKSVSWYQQVLGQGPQFIFQYYEKEERGRGNFPDRFSARQFPNYSSELNVNALLLGDSALYLCASSLDLGRQKNTEAFFGQGTRLTVV.

J is TRBJ2-5 and V is TRBV29-1; TRBD2 aligns across 8 bases. Germline assignment: CDR1 SQVTM and CDR2 ANQGSEA. The CDR3 length is 19 residues. Unmatched junction bases numbered 20, after V lost 4 bases and J lost 1 base. For the CDR3, the DNA is TGCAGCGTTGGAGACCGCCCACTAGCGGACTTTTCATTCCAAGAGACCCAGTACTTC. Encoded protein: CSVGDRPLADFSFQETQYF.

Only a few counts were recorded for this clonotype. A single base separates this from a much larger clone, so it may be a read error. The chain joins TRBV29-1 to TRBJ2-7; the match to TRBD1 covers 11 bases. The CDR3 length is 13 residues. Germline loops: CDR1 SQVTM, CDR2 ANQGSEA. After removal of 7 bases from V and 8 bases from J, the junction contained 10 bases not matched to a gene. CDR3 sequence reads: CSAWTGGRYKQYF. CDR3 sequence (DNA): TGCAGCGCCTGGACAGGGGGCAGGTACAAGCAGTACTTC.

Worth noting for this clonotype: Because it lacks the conserved phenylalanine or tryptophan at the end, this CDR3 is likely a read error. This chain connects TRBV5-1 to TRBJ1-6; D call uncertain. The CDR3 is 13 amino acids. Germline V gene lookup returns CDR1 SGHRS and CDR2 YFSETQ. The CDR3 protein is CVSSLSDNSPLHL. CDR3 DNA sequence: TGCGTCAGCAGCTTGTCAGATAATTCACCCCTCCACCTT.

The chain links TRBV5-1 to TRBJ2-4, with 9 bases matching TRBD1. Unmatched junction bases numbered 13, after V lost 0 bases and J lost 12 bases. CDR1 and CDR2 (germline): SGHRS, YFSETQ. CDR3 length: 16 amino acids. CDR3 nucleotides: TGCGCCAGCAGCTTGGGGGGGACAGGGAGTACTTACTCTCAGTACTTC. Encoded protein: CASSLGGTGSTYSQYF.

This clonotype was found a few times. A single base separates this from a much larger clone, so it may be a read error. The chain joins TRBV4-1 to TRBJ1-1; D may be TRBD1 (6 bases). Germline lookup yields CDR1 MGHRA and CDR2 YSYEKL. The CDR3 covers 18 residues. V was clipped by 8 bases and J by 5 bases, with 30 bases between them. The CDR3 here is CASGRRYRQEVGLTEAFF. For the CDR3, the DNA is TGCGCCAGCGGCCGTAGATACCGACAGGAGGTCGGGTTGACTGAAGCTTTCTTT.

A remark on this clonotype: A junction end diverges from the germline sequence, so it may reflect a read error. CDR3 nucleotides: TGTGTCAGCAACTTAGGACTGGCGGGAGGGTTGGGCAATGAGCAGTACTTC. Protein product: CVSNLGLAGGLGNEQYF. The chain couples TRBV11-2 to TRBJ2-1; 9 positions match TRBD2. Judging by the DNA end, TRBJ2-7 fits better; the J call may be wrong. The CDR3 is made up of 17 amino acids. CDR1 and CDR2 from the germline V gene are SGHAT and FQNNGV.

As to this clonotype: A read error may account for a junction end that differs from germline. The V call is TRBV5-1, the J call TRBJ2-1; 7 bases fit TRBD2. CDR1 and CDR2 (germline): SGHRS, YFSETQ. The CDR3 loop spans 15 amino acids. CDR3 DNA: TGCACCAGCAGCGTTATGGCGGGAGTGCCAACTGAGCAGTTCTTC. It specifies CTSSVMAGVPTEQFF. The variable domain in full, completed from reference TRBV5-1 and TRBJ2-1, reads KAGVTQTPRYLIKTRGQQVTLSCSPISGHRSVSWYQQTPGQGLQFLFEYFSETQRNKGNFPGRFSGRQFSNSRSEMNVSTLELGDSALYLCTSSVMAGVPTEQFFGPGTRLTVL.

Details on this clonotype: One end of the junction is discordant with germline, which a read error may explain. The genes are TRBV6-5 and TRBJ1-1; D gene unclear. Germline values: CDR1 MNHEY, CDR2 SVGAGI. This CDR3 has 12 amino acids. This CDR3 reads CASMGRYTEAFF. DNA for the CDR3: TGTGCCAGCATGGGGAGGTACACTGAAGCCTTCTTT.

A remark on this clonotype: The junction and the germline gene differ at one end; a read error may be behind it. The V gene is TRBV11-2, the J gene TRBJ2-6; weak D call: TRBD1 (5 bases). The CDR3 has 15 amino acids. CDR1 SGHAT and CDR2 FQNNGV come from the germline V gene. The CDR3 bases are TGTGCCAGCAGGGACCAGGGCGCTGAAGCCAACGCCCTGACTTTC. Amino acids: CASRDQGAEANALTF.

A note on this clonotype: At one of its ends the junction is not consistent with the germline gene, which may arise from a read error. The V and J genes are TRBV11-3 and TRBJ2-1; possible D gene TRBD1, 6 bases. Per the germline V gene, CDR1 is SGHNT and CDR2 is YENEEA. The CDR3 consists of 14 residues. CDR3 coding DNA: TGTGCCAGCAGCATAACAGGGACCTACAATGAGCGGTTCTTC. This codes for CASSITGTYNERFF. The full variable domain, in which reference TRBV11-3 and TRBJ2-1 provide the parts outside the CDR3, is EAGVVQSPRYKIIEKKQPVAFWCNPISGHNTLYWYLQNLGQGPELLIRYENEEAVDDSQLPKDRFSAERLKGVDSTLKIQPAELGDSAVYLCASSITGTYNERFFGPGTRLTVL.

This clonotype has just one count. This may come from a read error, since a much larger clone is one base off. This chain's CDR3 is CASSLGASKDNEQFF. The CDR3 nucleotides are TGTGCCAGCAGTTTGGGGGCTAGCAAGGACAATGAGCAGTTCTTC. The chain uses TRBV12-3 or TRBV12-4 and TRBJ2-1, with a tentative D call TRBD1 (6 bases). V lost 3 bases to trimming and J lost 5 bases, with 14 bases between them. This CDR3 contains 15 residues.

The chain combines TRBV10-2 with TRBJ1-1; possible D gene TRBD1, 6 bases. CDR3 length: 16 amino acids. Germline loops: CDR1 WSHSY, CDR2 SAAADI. The V gene lost 0 bases and the J gene lost 1 base, with 12 bases spanning the gap. CDR3 protein: CASSESPKGGNTEAFF. The CDR3 DNA is TGCGCCAGCAGTGAGTCGCCAAAGGGGGGGAACACTGAAGCTTTCTTT.

Comment on this clonotype: The junction shows a germline mismatch at one end, possibly a read error. The V call is TRBV11-2, the J call TRBJ2-3; D gene ambiguous. The J call may not be correct, given that the DNA end is closer to TRBJ1-5. CDR3 size: 13 residues. Germline assignment: CDR1 SGHAT and CDR2 FQNNGV. CDR3 bases: TGTCCCAGCAGCTTGGATCGAGGAGATACGCAGCATTTT. This encodes CPSSLDRGDTQHF.

Notes on this clonotype: The junction and the germline gene differ at one end; a read error may be behind it. The gene calls are TRBV25-1 and TRBJ1-1; D call uncertain. Germline loops: CDR1 MGHDK, CDR2 SYGVNS. The CDR3 length is 12 residues. CDR3 nucleotide sequence: TGTGCCAGCAGTGAATATGGAGTTGAAACTTTCTTT. Encoded protein: CASSEYGVETFF. The full variable domain, rest sourced from reference TRBV25-1 and TRBJ1-1, is EADIYQTPRYLVIGTGKKITLECSQTMGHDKMYWYQQDPGMELHLIHYSYGVNSTEKGDLSSESTVSRIRTEHFPLTLESARPSHTSQYLCASSEYGVETFFGQGTRLTVV.

A word on this clonotype: The junction departs from germline at one end; a sequencing error may be responsible. This chain uses TRBV7-9 with TRBJ1-4; possibly TRBD1 for D (6 bases). Germline V gene data show CDR1 as SEHNR and CDR2 as FQNEAQ (reference sequence). This CDR3 is built from 12 residues. The CDR3 loop is CTSGGGQEKLFF. The CDR3 nucleotides read TGTACCAGCGGTGGAGGACAGGAAAAACTGTTTTTT.

Points on this clonotype: This CDR3 is missing its conserved last phenylalanine or tryptophan, likely due to a read error. The chain couples TRBV6-6 to TRBJ1-1; D gene unclear. V was cut by 2 bases and J by 4 bases, with 17 bases left in between. Germline CDR1 and CDR2: MNHNY and SVGAGI (reference sequence). This CDR3 region has 16 residues. The CDR3 is CASSYAALDMSTEAFY. The CDR3 DNA reads as TGTGCCAGCAGTTACGCGGCACTTGACATGAGCACTGAAGCTTTCTAT.

As concerns this clonotype: A read error may explain this, as a much larger clone is one base away. The chain has TRBV5-1 and TRBJ2-1; possibly TRBD2 for D (6 bases). V lost 0 bases and J lost 8, with 12 bases in between. The length of the CDR3 is 14 residues. Germline values: CDR1 SGHRS, CDR2 YFSETQ. The CDR3 nucleotides are TGCGCCAGCAGCTTGGGCTCCGGGAGTGATGAGCAGTTCTTC. Protein sequence: CASSLGSGSDEQFF.

As concerns this clonotype: A junction boundary mismatches the germline segment, possibly from a read error. V and J are TRBV11-2 and TRBJ2-1, with D possibly being TRBD1 or TRBD2 (5 bases each). CDR1 is SGHAT, CDR2 FQNNGV, per germline. The CDR3 consists of 13 residues. CDR3 nucleotide sequence: TGTGCCAGCAGCTTGAATAGGGACGATGATCAGTTCTTC. Translating gives CASSLNRDDDQFF.

Turning to this clonotype: Relative to the germline gene, one junction end is altered; a read error may explain this. The J gene is TRBJ2-5, the V gene TRBV29-1; 9 bases agree with TRBD1. Germline loops: CDR1 SQVTM, CDR2 ANQGSEA. There are 15 residues in the CDR3. The CDR3 region has the DNA TGCAGCGTTGAGGGGACAGGGTCTCCCCTAGAGACCCAATACTTC. It translates to CSVEGTGSPLETQYF.

This chain connects TRBV6-5 to TRBJ2-7; D call uncertain. CDR3 length: 14 residues. Trimming cost V 3 bases and J 2 bases, with 11 bases left between them. Germline V gives CDR1 MNHEY, CDR2 SVGAGI. The CDR3 protein is CASSYWSGTYEQYF. For the CDR3, the DNA is TGTGCCAGCAGTTATTGGTCTGGAACCTACGAGCAGTACTTC.

With regard to this clonotype: This could be a read error, since a much larger clone is one nucleotide away. The chain uses TRBV10-3 and TRBJ1-2, with D tentatively TRBD1 (5 bases). The CDR3 loop spans 12 amino acids. Germline loops: CDR1 ENHRY, CDR2 SYGVKD. The CDR3 DNA reads as TGTTCCATCAGTGAGACAGTTCATGGCTACACCTTC. Protein sequence: CSISETVHGYTF.

The gene calls are TRBV7-9 and TRBJ2-6, with a possible D match to TRBD2 (6 bases). This CDR3 contains 14 residues. V was shortened by 0 bases and J by 8 bases, with 8 bases between the two germline ends. CDR1 SEHNR and CDR2 FQNEAQ come from the germline V gene (reference sequence). CDR3 residues: CASSLAGGTNVLTF. In nucleotides, the CDR3 is TGTGCCAGCAGCTTAGCTGGCGGGACCAACGTCCTGACTTTC.

This clonotype was detected once. Here the CDR3 omits its conserved ending phenylalanine or tryptophan, so a read error is the likely source. This rearrangement joins TRBV2 to TRBJ1-1; D is undetermined. Trimming cost V 1 base and J 1 base, with 7 bases left between them. In germline, CDR1 is SNHLY, CDR2 FYNNEI. This CDR3 has 14 amino acids. As DNA, the CDR3 is TGTGCCAGCAGTGAAGTCTCCAAGAACACTGAAGCTTTCTCT. Its protein is CASSEVSKNTEAFS.